This T cell receptor (beta chain) was captured in a study of T cell repertoires in cytomegalovirus infection. V was cut by 4 bases and J by 11 bases, with 14 bases left in between. CDR3 length: 12 amino acids. Germline V gives CDR1 MNHEY, CDR2 SVGAGI. Regarding this clonotype: Its antigen is undetermined.

TCRdb ran MiXCR on the reads and lists one entry per CDR3 protein. The sample shows about 570,000 distinct CDR3 sequences, around two fifths of them seen only once. The sequenced sample was cultured PBMCs, obtained from culture after CMV antigen stimulation. This TCR came from a human donor in good health (CMV status not recorded). Some clones in this sample may be carry-over from other donors' samples. V usage is TRBV6-5 and J usage is TRBJ1-1, with D hard to call. The CDR3 loop reads CASSSRGDEAFF. DNA of the CDR3: TGTGCCAGCAGTTCCCGTGGAGATGAGGCTTTCTTT.